This TCR beta chain was recovered during a study of blood T cell repertoires in COVID-19. Overall study: Both acute and convalescent COVID-19 samples were obtained from the United States, Italy and Spain. Nucleic acid was either cDNA or gDNA, and it came from T cells, B-cell-depleted T cells, or PBMCs.

Only a few counts were recorded for this clone. Per the authors' pipeline: Amplifying reference gene primers gave estimates of nucleated cell counts. The protocol was immunoSEQ multiplex PCR, while the TCRdb copy is restricted to in-frame clones and leaves out a portion. From that table come the V and J calls and clone size; the DNA was used to work out D and trimming. The sample has roughly 100,000 clones, about three quarters seen once. V was clipped by 5 bases and J by 3 bases; unmatched bases: 18. CDR3 length: 19 residues. Looked up from germline, CDR1 is MNHEY and CDR2 is SVGEGT. Specimen: peripheral blood. The source is a woman aged 70-85 years with acute or convalescent COVID-19. This chain uses TRBV6-2 or TRBV6-3 with TRBJ2-7; TRBD2 matches 11 bases. The CDR3 protein is CASSRPLSGGAVNLYEQYF. Here the CDR3 DNA reads TGTGCCAGCAGTCGTCCTCTTAGCGGGGGGGCCGTAAACCTCTACGAGCAGTACTTC.